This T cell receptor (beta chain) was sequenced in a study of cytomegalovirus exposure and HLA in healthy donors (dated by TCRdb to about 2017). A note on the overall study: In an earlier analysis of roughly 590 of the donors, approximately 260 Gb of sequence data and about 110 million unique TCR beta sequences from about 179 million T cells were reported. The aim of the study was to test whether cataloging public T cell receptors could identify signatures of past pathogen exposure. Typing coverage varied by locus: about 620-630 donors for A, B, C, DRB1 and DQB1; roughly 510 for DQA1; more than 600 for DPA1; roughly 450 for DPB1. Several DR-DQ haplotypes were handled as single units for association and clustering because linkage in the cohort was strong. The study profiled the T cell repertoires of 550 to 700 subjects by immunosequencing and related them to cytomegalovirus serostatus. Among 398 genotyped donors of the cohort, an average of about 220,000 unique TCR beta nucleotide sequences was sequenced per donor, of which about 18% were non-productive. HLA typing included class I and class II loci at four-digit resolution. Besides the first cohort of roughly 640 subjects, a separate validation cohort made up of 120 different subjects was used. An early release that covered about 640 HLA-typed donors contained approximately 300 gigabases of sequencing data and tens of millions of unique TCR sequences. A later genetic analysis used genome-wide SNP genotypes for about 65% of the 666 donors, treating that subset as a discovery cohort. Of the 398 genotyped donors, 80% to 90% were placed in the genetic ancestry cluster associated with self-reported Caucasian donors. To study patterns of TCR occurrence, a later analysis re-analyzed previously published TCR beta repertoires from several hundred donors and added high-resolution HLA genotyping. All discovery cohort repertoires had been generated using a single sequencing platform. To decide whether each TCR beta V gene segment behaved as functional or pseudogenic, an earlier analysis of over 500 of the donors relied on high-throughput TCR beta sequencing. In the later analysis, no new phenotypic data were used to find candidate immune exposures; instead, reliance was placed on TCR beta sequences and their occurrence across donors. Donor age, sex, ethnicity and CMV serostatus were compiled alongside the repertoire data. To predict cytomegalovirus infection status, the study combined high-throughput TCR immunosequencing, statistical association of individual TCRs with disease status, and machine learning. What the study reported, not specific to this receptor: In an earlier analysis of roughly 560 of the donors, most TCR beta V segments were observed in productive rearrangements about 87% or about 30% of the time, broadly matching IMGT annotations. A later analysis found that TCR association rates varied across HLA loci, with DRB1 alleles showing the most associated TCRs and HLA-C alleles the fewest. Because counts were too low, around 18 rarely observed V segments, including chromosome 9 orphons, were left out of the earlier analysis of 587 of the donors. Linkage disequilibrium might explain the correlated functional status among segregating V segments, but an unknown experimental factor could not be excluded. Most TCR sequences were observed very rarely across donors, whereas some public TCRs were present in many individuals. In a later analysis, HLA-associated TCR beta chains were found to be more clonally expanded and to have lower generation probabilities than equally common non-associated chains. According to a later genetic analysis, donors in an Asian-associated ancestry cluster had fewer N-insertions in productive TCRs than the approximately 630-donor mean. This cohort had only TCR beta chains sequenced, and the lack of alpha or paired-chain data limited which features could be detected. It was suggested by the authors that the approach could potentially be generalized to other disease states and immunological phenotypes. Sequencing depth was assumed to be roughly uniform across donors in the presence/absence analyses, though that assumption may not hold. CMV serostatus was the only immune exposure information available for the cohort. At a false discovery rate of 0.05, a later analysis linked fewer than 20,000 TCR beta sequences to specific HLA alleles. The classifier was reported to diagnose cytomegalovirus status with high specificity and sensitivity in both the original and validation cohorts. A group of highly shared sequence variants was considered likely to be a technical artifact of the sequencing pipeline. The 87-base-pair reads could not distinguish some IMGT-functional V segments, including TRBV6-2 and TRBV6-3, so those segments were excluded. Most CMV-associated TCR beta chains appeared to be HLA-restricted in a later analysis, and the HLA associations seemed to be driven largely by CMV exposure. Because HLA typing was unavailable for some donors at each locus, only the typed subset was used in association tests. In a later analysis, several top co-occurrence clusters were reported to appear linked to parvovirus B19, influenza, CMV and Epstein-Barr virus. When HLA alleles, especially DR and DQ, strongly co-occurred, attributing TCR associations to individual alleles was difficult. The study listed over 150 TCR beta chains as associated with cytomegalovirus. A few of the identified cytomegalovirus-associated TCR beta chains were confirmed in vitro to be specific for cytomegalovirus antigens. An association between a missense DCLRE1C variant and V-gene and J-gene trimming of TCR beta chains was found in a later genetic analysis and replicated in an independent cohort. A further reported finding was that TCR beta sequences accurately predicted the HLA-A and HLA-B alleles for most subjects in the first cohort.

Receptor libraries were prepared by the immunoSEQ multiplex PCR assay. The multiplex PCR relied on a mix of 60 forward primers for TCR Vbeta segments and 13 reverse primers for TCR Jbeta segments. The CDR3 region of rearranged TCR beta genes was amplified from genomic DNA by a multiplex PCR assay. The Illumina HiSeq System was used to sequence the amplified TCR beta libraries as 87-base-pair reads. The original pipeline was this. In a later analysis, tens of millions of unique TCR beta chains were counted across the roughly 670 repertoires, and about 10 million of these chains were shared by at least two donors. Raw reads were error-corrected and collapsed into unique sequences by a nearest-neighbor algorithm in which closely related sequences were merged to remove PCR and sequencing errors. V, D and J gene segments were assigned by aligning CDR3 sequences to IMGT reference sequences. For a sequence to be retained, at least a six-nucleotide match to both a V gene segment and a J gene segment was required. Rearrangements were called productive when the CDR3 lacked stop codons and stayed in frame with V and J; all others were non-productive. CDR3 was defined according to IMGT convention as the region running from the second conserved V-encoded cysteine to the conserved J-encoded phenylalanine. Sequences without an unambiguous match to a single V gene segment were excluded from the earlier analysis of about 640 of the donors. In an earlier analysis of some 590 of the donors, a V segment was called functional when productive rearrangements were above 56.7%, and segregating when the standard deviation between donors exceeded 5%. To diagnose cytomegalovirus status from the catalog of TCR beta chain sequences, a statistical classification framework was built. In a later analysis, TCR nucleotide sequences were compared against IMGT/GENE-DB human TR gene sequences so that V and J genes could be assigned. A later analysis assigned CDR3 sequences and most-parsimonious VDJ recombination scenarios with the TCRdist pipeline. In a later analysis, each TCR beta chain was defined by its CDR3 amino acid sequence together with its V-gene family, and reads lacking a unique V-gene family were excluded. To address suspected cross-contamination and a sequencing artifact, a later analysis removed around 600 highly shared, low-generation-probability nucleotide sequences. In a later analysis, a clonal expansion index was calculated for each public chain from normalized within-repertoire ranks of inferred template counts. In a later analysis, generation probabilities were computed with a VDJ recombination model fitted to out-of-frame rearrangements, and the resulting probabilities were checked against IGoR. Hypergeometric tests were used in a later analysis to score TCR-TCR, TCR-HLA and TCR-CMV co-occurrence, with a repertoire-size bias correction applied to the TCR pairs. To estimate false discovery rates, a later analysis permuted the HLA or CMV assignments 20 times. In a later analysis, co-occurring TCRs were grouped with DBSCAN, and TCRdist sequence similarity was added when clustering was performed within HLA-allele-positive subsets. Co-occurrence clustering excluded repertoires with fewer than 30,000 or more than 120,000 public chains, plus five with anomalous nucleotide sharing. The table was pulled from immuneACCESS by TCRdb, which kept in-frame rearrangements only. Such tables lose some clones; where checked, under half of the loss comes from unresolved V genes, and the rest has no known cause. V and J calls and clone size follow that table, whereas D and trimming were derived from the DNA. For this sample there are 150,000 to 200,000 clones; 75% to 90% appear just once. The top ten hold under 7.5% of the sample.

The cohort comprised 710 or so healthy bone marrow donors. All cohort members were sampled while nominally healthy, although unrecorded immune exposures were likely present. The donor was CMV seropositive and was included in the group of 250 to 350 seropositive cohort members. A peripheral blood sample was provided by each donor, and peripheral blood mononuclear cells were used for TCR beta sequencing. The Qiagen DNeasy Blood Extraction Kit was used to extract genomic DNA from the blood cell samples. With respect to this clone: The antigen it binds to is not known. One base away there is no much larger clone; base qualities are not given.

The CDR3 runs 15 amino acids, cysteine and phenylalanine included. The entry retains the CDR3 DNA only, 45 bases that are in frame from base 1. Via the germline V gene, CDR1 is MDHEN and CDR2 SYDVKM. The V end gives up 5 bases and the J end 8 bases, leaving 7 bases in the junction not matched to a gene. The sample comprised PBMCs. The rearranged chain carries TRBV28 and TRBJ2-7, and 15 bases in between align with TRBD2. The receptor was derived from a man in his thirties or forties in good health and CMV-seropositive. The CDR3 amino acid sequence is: CASSLRTSGRGQQYF. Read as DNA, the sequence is TGTGCCAGCAGTCTAAGGACTAGCGGGAGGGGGCAGCAGTACTTC.